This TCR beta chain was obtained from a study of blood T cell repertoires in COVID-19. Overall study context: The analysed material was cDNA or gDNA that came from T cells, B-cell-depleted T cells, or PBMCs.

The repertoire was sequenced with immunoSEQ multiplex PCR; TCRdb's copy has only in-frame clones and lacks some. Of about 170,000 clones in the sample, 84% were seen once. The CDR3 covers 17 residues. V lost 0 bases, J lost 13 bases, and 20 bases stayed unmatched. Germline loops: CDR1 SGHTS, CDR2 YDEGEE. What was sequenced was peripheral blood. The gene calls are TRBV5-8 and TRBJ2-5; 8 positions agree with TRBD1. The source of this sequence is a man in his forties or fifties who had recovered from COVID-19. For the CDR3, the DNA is TGTGCCAGCAGCTTGGTATTTCCCGGGACAGGCCAACTTCCCCCGTACTTC. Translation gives CASSLVFPGTGQLPPYF.